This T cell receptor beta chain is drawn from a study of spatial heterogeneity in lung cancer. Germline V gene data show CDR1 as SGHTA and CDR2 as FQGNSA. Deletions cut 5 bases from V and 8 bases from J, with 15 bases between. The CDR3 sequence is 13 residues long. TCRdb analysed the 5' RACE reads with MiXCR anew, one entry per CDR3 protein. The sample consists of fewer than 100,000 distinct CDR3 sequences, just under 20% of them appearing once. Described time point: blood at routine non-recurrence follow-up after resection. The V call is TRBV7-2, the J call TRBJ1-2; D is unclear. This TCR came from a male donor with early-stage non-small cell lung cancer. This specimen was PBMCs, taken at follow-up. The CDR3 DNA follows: TGTGCCAGCAGCGATTTTTCCGTCATGGGCTACACCTTC. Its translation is CASSDFSVMGYTF.